This T cell receptor (beta chain) is from a study of T cells in Graves' hyperthyroidism and ophthalmopathy. When ophthalmopathy did not progress within 18 months, Graves' hyperthyroidism was considered stable. Hyperthyroidism in the patients, aged 18 to 65, was newly diagnosed and under 2 months in duration. Diagnostic assessment was based on clinical symptoms, serum thyroxine and TRAb, thyroid ultrasound and orbital computed tomography. V was cut by 2 bases and J by 12 bases, with 13 bases left in between. Per the germline V gene, CDR1 is LGHDT and CDR2 is YNNKEL (reference sequence). CDR3 length: 13 amino acids. With regard to this clonotype: One base away lies a much larger clone, so this may be a sequencing read error.

Amplified TCR beta CDR3 regions derived from RNA transcripts. Initially, a first-round RT-PCR of the TCR CDR3 employed the HTBI primer set. TCRdb redid the calling of the multiplex PCR reads with MiXCR, one entry per CDR3 protein. The data contain approximately 430,000 distinct CDR3 sequences, about a sixth of them singletons. The chain joins TRBV3-1 to TRBJ1-4; the D is unclear. Sequenced: blood. This clonotype originated in a young woman with Graves' hyperthyroidism. The CDR3 spells CASSQIFREELFF. CDR3 in DNA: TGTGCCAGCAGCCAAATATTCCGGGAAGAACTGTTTTTT.